The following is a TCR beta chain sequence with its context. Its antigen is currently not known. Nothing much larger sits one base from this clone, and base qualities are not available. The record originates from a study of T cell changes during pregnancy in multiple sclerosis (dated by TCRdb to between 2017 and 2020). For the wider study: In women with multiple sclerosis, the researchers looked at how the T cell repertoire shifted as pregnancy progressed.

The CDR3 sequence holds 13 residues, the cysteine and phenylalanine included. Only the CDR3 DNA is retained, 39 bases long and in frame from the first base. From a lookup of the germline V gene, CDR1 and CDR2 are MNHEY and SVGAGI. Relative to germline, V is missing 5 bases and J is missing 3 bases, with 3 bases of the junction outside any gene match. The receptor library was made with the immunoSEQ multiplex PCR assay. In TCRdb, the immuneACCESS table is reduced to in-frame sequences with V and J assigned. These tables do not hold every clone; where another copy was compared, an unresolved V gene accounts for under half, and the others remain unexplained. This sample is represented by just under 70,000 clones; roughly nine tenths of them were singletons. The ten largest make up more than 0.75% of the sample.

The sequence is built from TRBV6-5 and TRBJ2-7, and 8 junctional nucleotides match TRBD1. Source: peripheral blood, taken in the second trimester of pregnancy. The sequence was collected from a female donor with multiple sclerosis, enrolled in a pregnancy study. This receptor has the CDR3 CASSRQGNYEQYF. The nucleotides are TGTGCCAGCAGTCGACAGGGGAACTACGAGCAGTACTTC.